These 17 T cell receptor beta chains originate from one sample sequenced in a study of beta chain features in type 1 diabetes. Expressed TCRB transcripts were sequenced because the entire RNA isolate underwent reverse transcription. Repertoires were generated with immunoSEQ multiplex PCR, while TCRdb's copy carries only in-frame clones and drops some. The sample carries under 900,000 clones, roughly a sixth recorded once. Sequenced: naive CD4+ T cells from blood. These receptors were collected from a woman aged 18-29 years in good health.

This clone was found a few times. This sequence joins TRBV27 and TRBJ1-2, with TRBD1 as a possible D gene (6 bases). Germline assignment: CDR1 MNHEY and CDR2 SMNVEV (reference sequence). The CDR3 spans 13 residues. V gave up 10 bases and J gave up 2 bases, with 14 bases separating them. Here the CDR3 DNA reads TGTGCCACCCGGGACACATTAAACTATGGCTACACCTTC. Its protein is CATRDTLNYGYTF.

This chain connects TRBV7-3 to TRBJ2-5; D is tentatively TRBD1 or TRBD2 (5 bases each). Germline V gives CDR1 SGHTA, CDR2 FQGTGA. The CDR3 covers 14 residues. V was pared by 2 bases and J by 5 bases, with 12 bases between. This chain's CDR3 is CASSLSAWGETQYF. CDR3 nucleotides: TGTGCCAGCAGCTTATCAGCCTGGGGGGAGACCCAGTACTTC.

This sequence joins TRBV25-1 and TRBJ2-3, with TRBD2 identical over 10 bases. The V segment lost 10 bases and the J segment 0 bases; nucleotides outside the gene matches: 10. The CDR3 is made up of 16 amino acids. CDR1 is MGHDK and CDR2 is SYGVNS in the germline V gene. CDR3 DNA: TGTGCCACCTCGCTGGGACTAGCGACTAGCACAGATACGCAGTATTTT. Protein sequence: CATSLGLATSTDTQYF.

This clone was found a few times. This CDR3 is CASSLSASGRSEQFF. The CDR3 DNA sequence: TGCGCCAGCAGCTTGTCGGCTAGCGGGAGGAGCGAGCAGTTCTTC. The chain recombines TRBV5-1 with TRBJ2-1; TRBD2 aligns across 11 bases. The ends lost 1 base at V and 10 bases at J; junction bases unmatched: 7. The CDR3 is made up of 15 amino acids. CDR1 SGHRS and CDR2 YFSETQ come from the germline V gene.

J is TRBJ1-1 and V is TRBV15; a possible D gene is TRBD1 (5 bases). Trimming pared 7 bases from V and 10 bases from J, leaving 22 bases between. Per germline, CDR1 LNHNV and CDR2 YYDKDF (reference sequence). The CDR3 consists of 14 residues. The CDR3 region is CATKAAQRDLAAFF. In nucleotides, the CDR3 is TGTGCCACCAAAGCCGCGCAGCGGGACCTGGCAGCTTTCTTT.

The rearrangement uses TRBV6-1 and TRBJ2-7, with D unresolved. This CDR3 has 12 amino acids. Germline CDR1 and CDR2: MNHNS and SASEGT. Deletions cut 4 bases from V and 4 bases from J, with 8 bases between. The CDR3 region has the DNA TGTGCCAGCAGTGTTGGGCGATACGAGCAGTACTTC. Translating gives CASSVGRYEQYF.

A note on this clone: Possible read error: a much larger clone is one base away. Here the CDR3 DNA reads TGTGCCAGCAGCTTAGCACGGAACACTGAAGCTTTCTTT. It codes for CASSLARNTEAFF. V usage is TRBV7-9 and J usage is TRBJ1-1; unclear D gene. Germline V gene sequence: CDR1 SEHNR, CDR2 FQNEAQ (reference sequence). This CDR3 has 13 amino acids. V was trimmed by 0 bases and J by 1 base, leaving 3 bases between them.

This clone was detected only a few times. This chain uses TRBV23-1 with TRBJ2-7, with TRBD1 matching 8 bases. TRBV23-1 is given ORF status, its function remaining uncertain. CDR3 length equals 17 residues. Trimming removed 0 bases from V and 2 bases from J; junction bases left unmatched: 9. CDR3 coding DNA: TGCGCCAGCAGTCAATCGAGACAGGGGCGTTCTCCCTACGAGCAGTACTTC. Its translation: CASSQSRQGRSPYEQYF.

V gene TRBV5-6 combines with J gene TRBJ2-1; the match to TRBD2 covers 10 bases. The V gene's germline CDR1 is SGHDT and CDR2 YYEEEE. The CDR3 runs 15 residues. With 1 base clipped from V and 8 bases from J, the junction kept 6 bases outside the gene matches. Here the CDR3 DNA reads TGTGCCAGCAGCTTGTTTCTAGCGGGAGTTGATGAGCAGTTCTTC. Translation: CASSLFLAGVDEQFF.

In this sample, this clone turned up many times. The DNA for the CDR3 is TGTGCCATCAGTACGCCTCAGGGCTATGGCTACACCTTC. The encoded protein is CAISTPQGYGYTF. The chain carries TRBV10-3 and TRBJ1-2; weak D call: TRBD1 (5 bases). Per germline, CDR1 ENHRY and CDR2 SYGVKD. V gave up 5 bases and J gave up 4 bases, with 11 bases separating them. The CDR3 extends over 13 amino acids.

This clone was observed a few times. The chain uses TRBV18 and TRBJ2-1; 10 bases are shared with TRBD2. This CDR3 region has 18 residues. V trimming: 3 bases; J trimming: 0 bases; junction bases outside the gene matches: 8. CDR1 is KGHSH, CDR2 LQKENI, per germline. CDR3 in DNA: TGTGCCAGCTCACCGACGACTAGCGGGCAGAGCTCCTACAATGAGCAGTTCTTC. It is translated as CASSPTTSGQSSYNEQFF.

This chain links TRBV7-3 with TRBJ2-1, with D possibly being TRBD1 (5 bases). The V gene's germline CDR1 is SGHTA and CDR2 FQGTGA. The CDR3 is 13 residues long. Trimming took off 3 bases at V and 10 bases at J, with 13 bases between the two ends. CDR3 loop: CASSFDRGQEQFF. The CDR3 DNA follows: TGTGCCAGCAGCTTCGATAGGGGTCAAGAGCAGTTCTTC.

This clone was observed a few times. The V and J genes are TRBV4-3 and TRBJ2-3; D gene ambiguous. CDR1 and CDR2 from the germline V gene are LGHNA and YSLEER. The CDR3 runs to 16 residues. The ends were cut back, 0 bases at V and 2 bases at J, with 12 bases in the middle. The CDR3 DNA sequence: TGCGCCAGCAGCCAAGAGGGCGGTTTTACCACAGATACGCAGTATTTT. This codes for CASSQEGGFTTDTQYF.

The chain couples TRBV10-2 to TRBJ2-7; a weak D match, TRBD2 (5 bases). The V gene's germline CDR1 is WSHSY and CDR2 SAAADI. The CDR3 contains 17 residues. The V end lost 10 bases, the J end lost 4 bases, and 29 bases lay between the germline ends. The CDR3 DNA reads TGCGCCACCGGACTCCGAGCATTCGACCTAGATGTATACGAGCAGTACTTC. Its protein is CATGLRAFDLDVYEQYF.

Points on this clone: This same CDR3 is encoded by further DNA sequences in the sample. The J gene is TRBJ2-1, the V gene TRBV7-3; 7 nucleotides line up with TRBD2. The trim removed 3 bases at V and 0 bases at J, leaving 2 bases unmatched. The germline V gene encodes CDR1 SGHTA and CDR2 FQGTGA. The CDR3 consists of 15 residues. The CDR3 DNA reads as TGTGCCAGCAGCTTGGCGGGAGCCTCCTACAATGAGCAGTTCTTC. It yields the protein CASSLAGASYNEQFF.

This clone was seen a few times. Here the CDR3 reads CASRLQGAYQPQHF. CDR3 nucleotides: TGTGCCAGCAGATTACAGGGGGCTTATCAGCCCCAGCATTTT. The gene calls are TRBV2 and TRBJ1-5; 9 bases line up with TRBD1. Germline V gene lookup returns CDR1 SNHLY and CDR2 FYNNEI. Losses at the gene ends were 6 bases for V and 5 bases for J; bases not matched to a gene: 5. CDR3 length: 14 amino acids.

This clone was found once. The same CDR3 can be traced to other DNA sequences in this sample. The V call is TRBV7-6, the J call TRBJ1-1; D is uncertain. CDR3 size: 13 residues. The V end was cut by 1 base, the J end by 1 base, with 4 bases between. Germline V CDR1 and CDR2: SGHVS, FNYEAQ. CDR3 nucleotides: TGTGCCAGCAGCTTAGGTCAGAACACTGAAGCTTTCTTT. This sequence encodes CASSLGQNTEAFF. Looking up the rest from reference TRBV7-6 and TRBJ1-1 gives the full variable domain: GAGVSQSPRYKVTKRGQDVALRCDPISGHVSLYWYRQALGQGPEFLTYFNYEAQQDKSGLPNDRFSAERPEGSISTLTIQRTEQRDSAMYRCASSLGQNTEAFFGQGTRLTVV.